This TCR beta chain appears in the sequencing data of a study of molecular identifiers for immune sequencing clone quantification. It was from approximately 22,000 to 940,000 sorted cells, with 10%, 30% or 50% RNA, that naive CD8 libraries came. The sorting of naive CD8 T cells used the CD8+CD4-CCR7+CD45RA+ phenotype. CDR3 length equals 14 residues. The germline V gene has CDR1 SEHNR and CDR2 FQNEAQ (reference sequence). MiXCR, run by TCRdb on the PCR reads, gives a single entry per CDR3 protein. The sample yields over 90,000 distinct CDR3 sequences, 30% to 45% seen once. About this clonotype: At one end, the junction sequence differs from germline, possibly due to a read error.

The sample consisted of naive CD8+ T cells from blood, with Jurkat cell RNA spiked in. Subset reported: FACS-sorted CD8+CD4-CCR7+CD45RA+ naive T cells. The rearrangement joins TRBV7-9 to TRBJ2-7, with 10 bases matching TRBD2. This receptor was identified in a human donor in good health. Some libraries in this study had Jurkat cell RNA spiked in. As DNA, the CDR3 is TGTGTCAGCAGCCCTAGCGGGAGAACCTACGAGCAGTACTTC. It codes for CVSSPSGRTYEQYF.